The sequence of this T cell receptor (beta chain) was determined in a study of blood T cell repertoires in COVID-19. The table came from immunoSEQ multiplex PCR; TCRdb's copy has only in-frame clones and leaves some out. The sample contains 450,000 to 600,000 clones, about nine tenths of which appear only once. Trimming removed 1 base at V and 6 bases at J, with 16 bases between. Germline V gene data show CDR1 as LNHNV and CDR2 as YYDKDF (reference sequence). This CDR3 has 15 residues. The sequence was collected from a young woman who had recovered from COVID-19. The sequencing sample was made of PBMCs or T cells enriched from blood (not recorded which). J is TRBJ2-7 and V is TRBV15; D call uncertain. The CDR3 region has the DNA TGTGCCACCAGCAGAGGAAGTAGCAGCCCCGCCGAGCAGTACTTC. Encoded protein: CATSRGSSSPAEQYF.